This entry lists 13 T cell receptor beta chains sequenced from one sample in a study of cytomegalovirus exposure and HLA in healthy donors. The PCR contained 60 Vbeta and 13 Jbeta primers. Profiling relied on immunoSEQ multiplex PCR, and the TCRdb table lists in-frame clones only, not all of them. The sample includes 100,000 to 150,000 clones, just under 75% of them seen just once. Sample: PBMCs. The receptor set was obtained from a man aged 40-49 years in good health and CMV-seropositive.

This chain connects TRBV7-2 to TRBJ2-7; the D is unclear. V shed 1 base and J shed 0 bases, with 7 bases lying between them. The CDR3 runs 14 residues. CDR1 and CDR2 from the germline V gene are SGHTA and FQGNSA. The CDR3 sequence is CASSLGLSSYEQYF. Written as DNA, the CDR3 is TGTGCCAGCAGCTTAGGACTGAGCTCCTACGAGCAGTACTTC.

The chain has TRBV6-4 and TRBJ1-3; D ambiguous. Trimming took off 4 bases at V and 0 bases at J, with 10 bases between the two ends. The CDR3 is 15 amino acids. The germline V gene encodes CDR1 MRHNA and CDR2 SNTAGT. The CDR3 sequence is CASSVILSSGNTIYF. CDR3 in DNA: TGTGCCAGCAGTGTTATTCTATCCTCTGGAAACACCATATATTTT.

Comment on this clone: The junction shows a germline mismatch at one end, possibly a read error. The chain recombines TRBV6-1 with TRBJ1-2; perhaps TRBD1 as D (6 bases). The CDR3 loop spans 14 amino acids. CDR1 and CDR2 (germline): MNHNS, SASEGT. The CDR3 here is CAGSERAGAWGYTF. The CDR3 nucleotides read TGTGCCGGCAGCGAGAGGGCGGGGGCCTGGGGCTACACCTTC.

This clone has just a few counts. This CDR3 is CAWSFALRDRGMSGYTF. CDR3 in DNA: TGTGCCTGGAGTTTTGCCCTGCGGGACAGGGGGATGAGTGGCTACACCTTC. The chain uses TRBV30 and TRBJ1-2; TRBD1 matches 11 bases. The CDR3 runs to 17 residues. The ends lost 2 bases at V and 7 bases at J; junction bases unmatched: 15. Per germline, CDR1 GTSNPN and CDR2 SVGIG (reference sequence). Variable domain in full (rest from reference TRBV30 and TRBJ1-2): SQTIHQWPATLVQPVGSPLSLECTVEGTSNPNLYWYRQAAGRGLQLLFYSVGIGQISSEVPQNLSASRPQDRQFILSSKKLLLSDSGFYLCAWSFALRDRGMSGYTFGSGTRLTVV.

This clone was seen only once. V gene TRBV7-9 combines with J gene TRBJ2-7; possible D gene TRBD1, 6 bases. Trimming shortened V by 5 bases and J by 2 bases, and 16 bases separated the two germline ends. The CDR3 sequence is 15 residues long. CDR1 SEHNR and CDR2 FQNEAQ come from the germline V gene (reference sequence). The CDR3 reads CASSRTRDTTYEQYF. As DNA, the CDR3 is TGTGCCAGCAGCAGGACCCGGGACACCACCTACGAGCAGTACTTC. Using reference TRBV7-9 and TRBJ2-7 for the parts outside the CDR3, the full variable domain is DTGVSQNPRHKITKRGQNVTFRCDPISEHNRLYWYRQTLGQGPEFLTYFQNEAQLEKSRLLSDRFSAERPKGSFSTLEIQRTEQGDSAMYLCASSRTRDTTYEQYFGPGTRLTVT.

V usage is TRBV27 and J usage is TRBJ2-7, with 9 bases that match TRBD2. V lost 6 bases and J lost 6; bases outside the gene matches: 12. The CDR3 contains 15 residues. Per germline, CDR1 MNHEY and CDR2 SMNVEV (reference sequence). CDR3 protein: CASRPYSGSFGEQYF. Here the CDR3 DNA reads TGTGCCAGCAGACCCTATAGCGGGAGTTTCGGCGAGCAGTACTTC.

V gene TRBV6-1 combines with J gene TRBJ1-3; D ambiguous. Germline V gene lookup returns CDR1 MNHNS and CDR2 SASEGT. V shed 0 bases and J shed 2 bases, with 8 bases lying between them. This CDR3 is 15 amino acids long. CDR3: CASSEAPTPGNTIYF. DNA of the CDR3: TGTGCCAGCAGTGAAGCCCCGACTCCTGGAAACACCATATATTTT.

This clone was counted a few times. The chain uses TRBV5-1 and TRBJ1-4; D remains ambiguous. The V and J ends lost 4 bases and 8 bases respectively, with 15 bases between them. CDR3 length: 14 residues. Germline-derived CDR1 and CDR2 are SGHRS and YFSETQ. For the CDR3, the DNA is TGCGCCAGCAGCCAAGGACTTGAAGGGGAAAAACTGTTTTTT. Its translation: CASSQGLEGEKLFF.

This CDR3 is CASSLWPPSRETQYF. CDR3 DNA sequence: TGTGCCAGCAGCTTATGGCCCCCTAGCCGAGAGACCCAGTACTTC. The V call is TRBV7-9, the J call TRBJ2-5; perhaps TRBD2 as D (5 bases). The CDR3 runs to 15 residues. Germline assignment: CDR1 SEHNR and CDR2 FQNEAQ (reference sequence). Trimming shortened V by 2 bases and J by 4 bases, and 14 bases separated the two germline ends.

The chain combines TRBV11-2 with TRBJ2-1, with TRBD1 identical over 11 bases. V gave up 4 bases and J gave up 6 bases; unmatched junction bases: 5. Germline V gives CDR1 SGHAT, CDR2 FQNNGV. This CDR3 is built from 15 residues. CDR3 bases: TGTGCCAGCAGCTCAAGGACAGGGGGCCTCAATGAGCAGTTCTTC. Encoded protein: CASSSRTGGLNEQFF.

There are a few counts of this clone. The chain combines TRBV6-5 with TRBJ2-1, with D perhaps TRBD2 (6 bases). The CDR3 extends over 13 amino acids. The germline V and J ends were trimmed by 7 bases and 10 bases, with 17 bases remaining between them. Germline V CDR1 and CDR2: MNHEY, SVGAGI. CDR3 in DNA: TGTGCCAGCACCGCGGGGCGGGACCTGGAGCAGTTCTTC. Its protein is CASTAGRDLEQFF.

The chain links TRBV28 to TRBJ1-3; 9 bases line up with TRBD1. Germline V gene sequence: CDR1 MDHEN, CDR2 SYDVKM. V was pared by 4 bases and J by 3 bases, with 10 bases of the junction left unmatched. The CDR3 is 17 residues long. In DNA form, the CDR3 reads TGTGCCAGCAGTTCCCCGACAGGGGGGGGATATGGAAACACCATATATTTT. Translated, it gives CASSSPTGGGYGNTIYF.

The chain joins TRBV4-1 to TRBJ1-1, with a possible D match to TRBD1 (5 bases). The CDR3 totals 14 residues. Germline lookup yields CDR1 MGHRA and CDR2 YSYEKL. V dropped 6 bases and J dropped 2 bases, with 13 bases sitting between them. The CDR3 DNA reads as TGCGCCAGCAGGAGGCCAGGGATTAACACTGAAGCTTTCTTT. As protein: CASRRPGINTEAFF.